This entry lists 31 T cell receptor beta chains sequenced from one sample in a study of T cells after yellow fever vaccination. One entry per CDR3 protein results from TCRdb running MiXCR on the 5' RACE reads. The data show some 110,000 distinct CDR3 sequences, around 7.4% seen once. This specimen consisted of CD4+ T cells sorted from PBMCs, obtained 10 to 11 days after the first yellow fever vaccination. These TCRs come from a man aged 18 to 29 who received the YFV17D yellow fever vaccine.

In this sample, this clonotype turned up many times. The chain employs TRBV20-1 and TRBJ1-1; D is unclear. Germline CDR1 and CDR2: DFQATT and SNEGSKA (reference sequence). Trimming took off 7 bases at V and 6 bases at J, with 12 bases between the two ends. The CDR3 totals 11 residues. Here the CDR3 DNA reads TGCAGTGTCACGGTGAGGTCTGAAGCTTTCTTT. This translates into CSVTVRSEAFF.

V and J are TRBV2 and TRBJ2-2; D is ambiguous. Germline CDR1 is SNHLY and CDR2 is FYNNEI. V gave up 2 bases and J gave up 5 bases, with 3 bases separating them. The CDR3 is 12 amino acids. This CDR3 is CASSEFTGELFF. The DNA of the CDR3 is TGTGCCAGCAGTGAATTTACCGGGGAGCTGTTTTTT. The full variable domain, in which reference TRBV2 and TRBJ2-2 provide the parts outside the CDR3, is EPEVTQTPSHQVTQMGQEVILRCVPISNHLYFYWYRQILGQKVEFLVSFYNNEISEKSEIFDDQFSVERPDGSNFTLKIRSTKLEDSAMYFCASSEFTGELFFGEGSRLTVL.

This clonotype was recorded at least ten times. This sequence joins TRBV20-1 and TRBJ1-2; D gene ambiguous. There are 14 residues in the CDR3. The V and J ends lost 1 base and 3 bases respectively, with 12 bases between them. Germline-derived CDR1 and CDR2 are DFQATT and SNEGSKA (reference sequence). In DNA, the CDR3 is TGCAGTGCTAGAGCCGGGTTTAGTCACTATGGCTACACCTTC. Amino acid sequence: CSARAGFSHYGYTF.

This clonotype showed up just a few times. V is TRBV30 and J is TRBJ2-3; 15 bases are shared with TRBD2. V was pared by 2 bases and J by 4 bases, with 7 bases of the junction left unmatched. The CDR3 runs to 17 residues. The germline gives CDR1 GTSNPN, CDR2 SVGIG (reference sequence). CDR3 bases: TGTGCCTGGAGTCCTCCCGGACTAGCGGGGGGGTCAGATACGCAGTATTTT. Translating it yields CAWSPPGLAGGSDTQYF.

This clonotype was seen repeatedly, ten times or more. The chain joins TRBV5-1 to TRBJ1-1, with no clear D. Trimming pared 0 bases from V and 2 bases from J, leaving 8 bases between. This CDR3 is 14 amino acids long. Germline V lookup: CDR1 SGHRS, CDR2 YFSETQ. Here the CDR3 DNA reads TGCGCCAGCAGCTTGGGTCCAGCCAACACTGAAGCTTTCTTT. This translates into CASSLGPANTEAFF.

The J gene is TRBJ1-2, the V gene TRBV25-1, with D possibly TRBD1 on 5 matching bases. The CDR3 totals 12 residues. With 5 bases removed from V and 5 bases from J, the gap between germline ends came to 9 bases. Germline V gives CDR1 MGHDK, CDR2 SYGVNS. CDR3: CASSRGFYGYTF. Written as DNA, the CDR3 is TGTGCCAGCAGTAGGGGTTTTTATGGCTACACCTTC.

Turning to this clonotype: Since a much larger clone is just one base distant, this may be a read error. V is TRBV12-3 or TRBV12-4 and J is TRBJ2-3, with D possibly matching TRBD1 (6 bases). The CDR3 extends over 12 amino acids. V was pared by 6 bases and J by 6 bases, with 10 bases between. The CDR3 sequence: CASSRQDDTQYF. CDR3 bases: TGTGCCAGCAGCCGACAGGACGATACGCAGTATTTT.

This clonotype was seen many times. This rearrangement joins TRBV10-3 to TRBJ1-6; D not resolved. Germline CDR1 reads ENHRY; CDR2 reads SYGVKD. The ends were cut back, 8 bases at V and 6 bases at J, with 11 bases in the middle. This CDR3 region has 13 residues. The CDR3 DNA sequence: TGTGCCATCCCGATAGGGCCTAATTCACCCCTCCACTTT. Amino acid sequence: CAIPIGPNSPLHF.

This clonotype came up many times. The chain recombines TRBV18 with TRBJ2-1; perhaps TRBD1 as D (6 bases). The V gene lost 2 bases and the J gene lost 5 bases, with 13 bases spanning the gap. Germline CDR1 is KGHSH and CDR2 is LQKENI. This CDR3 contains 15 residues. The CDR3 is CASSPGSAGDNEQFF. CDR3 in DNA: TGTGCCAGCTCACCAGGGTCGGCAGGGGACAATGAGCAGTTCTTC.

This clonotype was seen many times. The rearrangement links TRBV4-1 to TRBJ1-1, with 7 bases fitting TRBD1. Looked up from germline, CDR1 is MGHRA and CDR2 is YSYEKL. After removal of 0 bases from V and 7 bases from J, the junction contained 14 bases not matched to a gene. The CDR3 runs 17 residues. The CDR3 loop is CASSQDWPRGGRNEAFF. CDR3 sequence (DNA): TGCGCCAGCAGCCAAGATTGGCCCAGGGGGGGGAGGAATGAAGCTTTCTTT.

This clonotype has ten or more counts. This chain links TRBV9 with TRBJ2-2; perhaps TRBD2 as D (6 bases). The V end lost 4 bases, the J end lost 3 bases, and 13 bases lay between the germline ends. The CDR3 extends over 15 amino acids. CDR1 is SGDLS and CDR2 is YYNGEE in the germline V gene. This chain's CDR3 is CASSPLTRDTGELFF. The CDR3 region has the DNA TGTGCCAGCAGCCCCCTGACTAGGGACACCGGGGAGCTGTTTTTT.

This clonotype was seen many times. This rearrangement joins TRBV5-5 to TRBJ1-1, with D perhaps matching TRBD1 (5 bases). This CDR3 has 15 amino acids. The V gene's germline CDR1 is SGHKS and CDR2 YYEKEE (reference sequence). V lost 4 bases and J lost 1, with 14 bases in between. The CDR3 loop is CASSHPTVRNTEAFF. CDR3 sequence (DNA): TGTGCCAGCAGCCACCCGACAGTAAGGAACACTGAAGCTTTCTTT.

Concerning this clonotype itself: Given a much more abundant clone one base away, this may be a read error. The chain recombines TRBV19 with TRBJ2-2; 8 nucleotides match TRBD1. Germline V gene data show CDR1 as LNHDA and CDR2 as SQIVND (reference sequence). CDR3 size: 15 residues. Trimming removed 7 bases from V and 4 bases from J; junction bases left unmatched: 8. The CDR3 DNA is TGTGCCAGTACTAGACAGGGGTCTCCCACCGGGGAGCTGTTTTTT. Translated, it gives CASTRQGSPTGELFF. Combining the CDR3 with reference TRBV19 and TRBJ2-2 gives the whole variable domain DGGITQSPKYLFRKEGQNVTLSCEQNLNHDAMYWYRQDPGQGLRLIYYSQIVNDFQKGDIAEGYSVSREKKESFPLTVTSAQKNPTAFYLCASTRQGSPTGELFFGEGSRLTVL.

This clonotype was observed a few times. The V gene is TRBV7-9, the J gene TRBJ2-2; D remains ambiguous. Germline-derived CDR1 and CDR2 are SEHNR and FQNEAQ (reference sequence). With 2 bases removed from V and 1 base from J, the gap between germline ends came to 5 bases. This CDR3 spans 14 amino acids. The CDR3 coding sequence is TGTGCCAGCAGCTTATCACAGAACACCGGGGAGCTGTTTTTT. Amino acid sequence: CASSLSQNTGELFF.

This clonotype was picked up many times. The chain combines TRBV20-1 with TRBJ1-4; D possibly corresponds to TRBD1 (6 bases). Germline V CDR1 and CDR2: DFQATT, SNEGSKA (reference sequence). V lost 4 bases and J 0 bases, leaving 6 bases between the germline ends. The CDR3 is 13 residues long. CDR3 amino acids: CSATGATNEKLFF. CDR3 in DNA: TGCAGTGCTACAGGGGCAACTAATGAAAAACTGTTTTTT.

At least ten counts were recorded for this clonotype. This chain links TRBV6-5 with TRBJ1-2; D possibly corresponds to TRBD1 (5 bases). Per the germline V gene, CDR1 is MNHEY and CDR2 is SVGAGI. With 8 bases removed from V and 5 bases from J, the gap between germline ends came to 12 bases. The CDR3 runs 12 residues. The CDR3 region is CASSTGLYGYTF. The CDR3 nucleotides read TGTGCCAGCTCTACAGGTCTTTATGGCTACACCTTC.

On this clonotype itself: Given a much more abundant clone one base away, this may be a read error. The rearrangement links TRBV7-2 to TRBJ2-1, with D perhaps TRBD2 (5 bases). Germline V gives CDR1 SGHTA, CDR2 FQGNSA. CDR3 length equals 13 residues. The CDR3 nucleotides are TGTTCCAGCAGAAAAGTGGGAGAAAATGAGCAGTTCTTC. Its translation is CSSRKVGENEQFF.

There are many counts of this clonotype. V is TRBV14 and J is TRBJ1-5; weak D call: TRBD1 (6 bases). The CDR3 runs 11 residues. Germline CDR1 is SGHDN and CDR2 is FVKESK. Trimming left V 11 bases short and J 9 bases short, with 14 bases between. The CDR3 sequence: CALGGGTPQHF. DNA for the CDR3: TGTGCCCTAGGGGGGGGCACGCCCCAGCATTTT.

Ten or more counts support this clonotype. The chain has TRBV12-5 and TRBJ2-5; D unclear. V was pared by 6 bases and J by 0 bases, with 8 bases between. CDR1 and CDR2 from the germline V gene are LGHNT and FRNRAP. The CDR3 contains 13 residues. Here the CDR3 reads CASGPGYQETQYF. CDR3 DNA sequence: TGTGCTAGTGGACCAGGCTACCAAGAGACCCAGTACTTC. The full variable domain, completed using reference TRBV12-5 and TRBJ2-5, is DARVTQTPRHKVTEMGQEVTMRCQPILGHNTVFWYRQTMMQGLELLAYFRNRAPLDDSGMPKDRFSAEMPDATLATLKIQPSEPRDSAVYFCASGPGYQETQYFGPGTRLLVL.

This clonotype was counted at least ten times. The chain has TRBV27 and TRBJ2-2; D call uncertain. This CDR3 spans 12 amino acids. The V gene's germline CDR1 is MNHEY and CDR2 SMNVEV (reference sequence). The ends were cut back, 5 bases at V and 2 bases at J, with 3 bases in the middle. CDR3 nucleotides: TGTGCCAGCAGTATAAACACCGGGGAGCTGTTTTTT. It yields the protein CASSINTGELFF.

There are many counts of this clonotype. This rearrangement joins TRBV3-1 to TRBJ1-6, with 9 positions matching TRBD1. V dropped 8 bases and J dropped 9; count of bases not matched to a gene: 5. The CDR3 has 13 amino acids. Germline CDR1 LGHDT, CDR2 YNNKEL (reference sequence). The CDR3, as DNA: TGTGCCAGCGGACAGGGGTCTGGTTCACCCCTCCACTTT. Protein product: CASGQGSGSPLHF.

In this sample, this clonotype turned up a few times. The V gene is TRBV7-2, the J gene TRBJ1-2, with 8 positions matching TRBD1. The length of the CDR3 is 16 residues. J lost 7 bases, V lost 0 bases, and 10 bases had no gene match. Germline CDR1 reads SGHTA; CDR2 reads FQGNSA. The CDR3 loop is CASSLAPDRDFPGYTF. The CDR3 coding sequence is TGTGCCAGCAGCTTAGCCCCGGACAGGGACTTTCCTGGCTACACCTTC.

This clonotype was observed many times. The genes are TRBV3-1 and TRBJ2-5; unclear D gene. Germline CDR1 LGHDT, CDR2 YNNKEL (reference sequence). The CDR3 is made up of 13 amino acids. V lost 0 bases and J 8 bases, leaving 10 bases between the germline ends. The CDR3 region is CASSQDSLLTQYF. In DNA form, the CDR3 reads TGTGCCAGCAGCCAAGATAGCCTACTAACCCAGTACTTC.

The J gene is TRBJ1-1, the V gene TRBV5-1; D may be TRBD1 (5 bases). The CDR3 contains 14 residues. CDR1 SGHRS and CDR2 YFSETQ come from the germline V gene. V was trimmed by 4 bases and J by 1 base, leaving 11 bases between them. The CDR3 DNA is TGCGCCAGCAGCACGGGAGGACAGAACACTGAAGCTTTCTTT. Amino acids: CASSTGGQNTEAFF.

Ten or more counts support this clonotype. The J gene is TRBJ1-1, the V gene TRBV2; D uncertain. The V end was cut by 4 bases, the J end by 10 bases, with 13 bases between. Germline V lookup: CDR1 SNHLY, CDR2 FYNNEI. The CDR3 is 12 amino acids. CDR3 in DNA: TGTGCCAGCAGTGGGGAAGGGAAAGGAGCTTTCTTT. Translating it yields CASSGEGKGAFF.

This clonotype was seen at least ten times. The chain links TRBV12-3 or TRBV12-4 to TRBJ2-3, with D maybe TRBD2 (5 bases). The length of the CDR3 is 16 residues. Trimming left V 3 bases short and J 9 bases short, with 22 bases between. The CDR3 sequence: CASSLAMASPGTTQYF. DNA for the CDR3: TGTGCCAGCAGTTTGGCAATGGCTTCTCCGGGAACGACGCAGTATTTT.

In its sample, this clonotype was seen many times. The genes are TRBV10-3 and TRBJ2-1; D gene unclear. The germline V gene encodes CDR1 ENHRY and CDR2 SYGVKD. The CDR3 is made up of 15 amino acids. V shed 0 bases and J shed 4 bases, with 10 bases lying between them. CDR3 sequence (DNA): TGTGCCATCAGTGAGTCGAGGATACAATACAATGAGCAGTTCTTC. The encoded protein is CAISESRIQYNEQFF.

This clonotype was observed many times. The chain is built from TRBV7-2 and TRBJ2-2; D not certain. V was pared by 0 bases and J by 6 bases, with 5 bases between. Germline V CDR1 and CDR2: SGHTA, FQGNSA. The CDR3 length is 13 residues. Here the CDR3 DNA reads TGTGCCAGCAGCTTAGCAGGGTCCGGGGAGCTGTTTTTT. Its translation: CASSLAGSGELFF.

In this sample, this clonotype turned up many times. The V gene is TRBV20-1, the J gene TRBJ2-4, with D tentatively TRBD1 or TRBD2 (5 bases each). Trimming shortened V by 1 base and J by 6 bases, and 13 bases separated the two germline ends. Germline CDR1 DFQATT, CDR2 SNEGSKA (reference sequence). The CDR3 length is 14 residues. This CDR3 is CSARVSERGNIQYF. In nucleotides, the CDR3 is TGCAGTGCTAGAGTGTCGGAGAGGGGAAACATTCAGTACTTC.

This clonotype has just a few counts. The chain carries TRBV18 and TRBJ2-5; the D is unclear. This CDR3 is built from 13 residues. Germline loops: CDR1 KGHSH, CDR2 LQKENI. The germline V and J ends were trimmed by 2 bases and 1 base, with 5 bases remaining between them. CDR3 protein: CASSPAVQETQYF. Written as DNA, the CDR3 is TGTGCCAGCTCACCAGCCGTCCAAGAGACCCAGTACTTC.

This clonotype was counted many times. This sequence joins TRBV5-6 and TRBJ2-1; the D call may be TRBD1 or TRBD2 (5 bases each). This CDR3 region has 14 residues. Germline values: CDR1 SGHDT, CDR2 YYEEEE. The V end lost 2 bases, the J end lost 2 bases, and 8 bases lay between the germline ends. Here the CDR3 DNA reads TGTGCCAGCAGCTTTGGGGGAACCTACAATGAGCAGTTCTTC. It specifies CASSFGGTYNEQFF.